These 9 T cell receptor beta chains came from one sample sequenced in a study of blood T cells in healthy people across ages (dated by TCRdb to about 2015). Receptors were amplified or captured by 5' RACE. Sequenced using an Illumina HiSeq 2500. The second PCR ran for about 6 to 12 cycles and used a J-beta primer mix along with a sample-barcoded 5' primer. In TCRdb, the public reads were trimmed at Q25 with fastp and aligned with MiXCR, with productive beta chains retained. Each CDR3 protein appears once, grouped with its most common genes and DNA. The sample table contains about 650,000 distinct CDR3 sequences; only one count was recorded for less than 40% of them. The ten top clones hold 15% to 19% of the sample. What was sequenced was blood. The source is an elderly woman in good health. Donor details come from another sample of the same person, matched by shared clones.

In this sample, this clonotype turned up a few times. The chain combines TRBV7-2 with TRBJ2-2; unclear D gene. This CDR3 region has 13 residues. Trimming stripped 3 bases from V and 5 bases from J, with 7 bases between. Germline V lookup: CDR1 SGHTA, CDR2 FQGNSA. For the CDR3, the DNA is TGTGCCAGCAGCTTGTCGCGAACCGGGGAGCTGTTTTTT. Amino acid sequence: CASSLSRTGELFF.

This clonotype was detected ten times or more. This sequence joins TRBV28 and TRBJ2-5, with D maybe TRBD1 (5 bases). In germline, CDR1 is MDHEN, CDR2 SYDVKM. The germline V and J ends were trimmed by 2 bases and 3 bases, with 10 bases remaining between them. The CDR3 sequence is 14 residues long. The CDR3 DNA reads TGTGCCAGCAGTTTAACCAGGGCTGAAGAGACCCAGTACTTC. This sequence encodes CASSLTRAEETQYF.

The chain combines TRBV5-1 with TRBJ2-7; TRBD1 agrees at 7 bases. J lost 7 bases, V lost 0 bases, and 10 bases had no gene match. The CDR3 spans 15 residues. Germline V CDR1 and CDR2: SGHRS, YFSETQ. The CDR3 spells CASSLAVGQVGEQYF. The CDR3 DNA sequence: TGCGCCAGCAGCTTGGCCGTCGGACAGGTGGGGGAGCAGTACTTC.

This clonotype was counted ten times or more. The chain recombines TRBV7-9 with TRBJ2-1; possible D gene TRBD1, 5 bases. This CDR3 comprises 13 residues. Trimming shortened V by 5 bases and J by 2 bases, and 7 bases separated the two germline ends. Germline CDR1 and CDR2: SEHNR and FQNEAQ (reference sequence). The CDR3 protein is CASSMDTYNEQFF. CDR3 nucleotides: TGTGCCAGCAGCATGGACACCTACAATGAGCAGTTCTTC.

The chain is built from TRBV3-1 and TRBJ2-3; 8 bases are a match to TRBD2. The CDR3 is 16 residues long. The J segment lost 3 bases and the V segment lost 4 bases, leaving 9 bases of the junction unmatched. Germline CDR1 is LGHDT and CDR2 is YNNKEL (reference sequence). The CDR3 sequence is CASSLRGGGQTDTQYF. CDR3 sequence (DNA): TGTGCCAGCAGCCTCCGAGGCGGGGGGCAAACAGATACGCAGTATTTT.

This clonotype has at least ten counts. The chain links TRBV29-1 to TRBJ2-5, with 9 bases fitting TRBD1. This CDR3 region has 14 residues. Unmatched junction bases numbered 11, after V lost 7 bases and J lost 5 bases. Germline V CDR1 and CDR2: SQVTM, ANQGSEA. CDR3 loop: CSAVRGTGRETQYF. Here the CDR3 DNA reads TGCAGCGCTGTCCGCGGGACAGGGAGGGAGACCCAGTACTTC.

This clonotype was found many times. The V call is TRBV28, the J call TRBJ2-3; 8 bases are shared with TRBD2. The trim removed 3 bases at V and 6 bases at J, leaving 5 bases unmatched. Germline V lookup: CDR1 MDHEN, CDR2 SYDVKM. This CDR3 is 14 amino acids long. In DNA, the CDR3 is TGTGCCAGCAGTTTGGGAGCGGGGGTGGATACGCAGTATTTT. Its protein product is CASSLGAGVDTQYF.

This clonotype showed up just a few times. V and J are TRBV3-1 and TRBJ1-2; the match to TRBD1 covers 8 bases. The CDR3 has 16 residues. V shed 3 bases and J 7 bases; nucleotides not matched to a gene: 13. Germline V lookup: CDR1 LGHDT, CDR2 YNNKEL (reference sequence). Written as DNA, the CDR3 is TGTGCCAGCAGCCAGGGCGATGGACAGGGAATTGGTGGCTACACCTTC. Amino acid sequence: CASSQGDGQGIGGYTF.

This clonotype has ten or more counts. The chain uses TRBV28 and TRBJ2-7; D is perhaps TRBD2 (7 bases). From germline, CDR1 is MDHEN and CDR2 SYDVKM. V dropped 5 bases and J dropped 7 bases, with 18 bases sitting between them. The CDR3 is 14 residues long. CDR3 DNA: TGTGCCAGCAGTGCGGGGACTACAGGGTTTGAGCAGTACTTC. This codes for CASSAGTTGFEQYF.